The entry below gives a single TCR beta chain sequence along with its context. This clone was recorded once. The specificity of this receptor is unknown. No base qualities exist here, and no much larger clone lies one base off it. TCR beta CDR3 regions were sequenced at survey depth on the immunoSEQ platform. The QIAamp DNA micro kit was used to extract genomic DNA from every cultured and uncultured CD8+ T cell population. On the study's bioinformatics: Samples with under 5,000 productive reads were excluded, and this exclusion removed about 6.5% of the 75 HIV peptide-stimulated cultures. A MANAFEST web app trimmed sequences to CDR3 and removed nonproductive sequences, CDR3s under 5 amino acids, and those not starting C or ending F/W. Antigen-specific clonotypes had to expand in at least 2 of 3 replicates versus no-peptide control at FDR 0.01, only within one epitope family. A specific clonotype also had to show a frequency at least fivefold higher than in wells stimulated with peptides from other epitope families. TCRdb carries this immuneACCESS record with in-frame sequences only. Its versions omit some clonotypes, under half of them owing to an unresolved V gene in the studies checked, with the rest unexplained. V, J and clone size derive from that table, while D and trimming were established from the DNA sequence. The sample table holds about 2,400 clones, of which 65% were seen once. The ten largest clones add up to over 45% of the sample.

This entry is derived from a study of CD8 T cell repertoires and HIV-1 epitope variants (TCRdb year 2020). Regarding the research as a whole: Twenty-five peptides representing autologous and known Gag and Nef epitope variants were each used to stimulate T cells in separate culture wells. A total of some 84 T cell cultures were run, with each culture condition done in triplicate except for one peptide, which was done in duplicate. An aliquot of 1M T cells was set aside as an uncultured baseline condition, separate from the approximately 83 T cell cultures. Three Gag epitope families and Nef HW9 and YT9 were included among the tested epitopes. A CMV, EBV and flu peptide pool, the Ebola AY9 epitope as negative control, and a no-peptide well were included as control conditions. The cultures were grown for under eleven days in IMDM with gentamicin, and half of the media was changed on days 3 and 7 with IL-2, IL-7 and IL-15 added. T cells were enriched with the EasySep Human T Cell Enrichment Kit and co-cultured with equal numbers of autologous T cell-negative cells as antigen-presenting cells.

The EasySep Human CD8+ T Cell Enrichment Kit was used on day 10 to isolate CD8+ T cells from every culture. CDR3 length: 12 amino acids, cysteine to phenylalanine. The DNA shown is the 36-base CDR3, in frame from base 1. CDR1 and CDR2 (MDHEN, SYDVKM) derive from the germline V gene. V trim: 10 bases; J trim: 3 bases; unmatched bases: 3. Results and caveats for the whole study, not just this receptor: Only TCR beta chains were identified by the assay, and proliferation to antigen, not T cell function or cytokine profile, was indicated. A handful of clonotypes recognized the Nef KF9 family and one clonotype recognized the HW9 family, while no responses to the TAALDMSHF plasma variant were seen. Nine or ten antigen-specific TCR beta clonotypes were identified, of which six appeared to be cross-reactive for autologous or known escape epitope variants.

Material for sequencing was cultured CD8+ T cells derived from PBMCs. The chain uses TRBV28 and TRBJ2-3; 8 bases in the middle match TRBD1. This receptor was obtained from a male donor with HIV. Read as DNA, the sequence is TGTGCCACCGGACAGGGAACAGATACGCAGTATTTT. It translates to CATGQGTDTQYF.